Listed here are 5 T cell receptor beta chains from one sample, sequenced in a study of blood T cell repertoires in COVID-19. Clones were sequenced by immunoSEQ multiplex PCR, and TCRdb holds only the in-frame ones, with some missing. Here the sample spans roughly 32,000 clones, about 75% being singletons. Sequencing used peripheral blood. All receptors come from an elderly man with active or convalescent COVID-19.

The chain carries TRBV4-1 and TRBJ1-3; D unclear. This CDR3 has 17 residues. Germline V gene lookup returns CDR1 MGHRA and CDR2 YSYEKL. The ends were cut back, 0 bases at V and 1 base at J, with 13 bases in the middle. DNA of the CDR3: TGCGCCAGCAGCCAAGATCCGGCGGGAGGATCTGGAAACACCATATATTTT. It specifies CASSQDPAGGSGNTIYF.

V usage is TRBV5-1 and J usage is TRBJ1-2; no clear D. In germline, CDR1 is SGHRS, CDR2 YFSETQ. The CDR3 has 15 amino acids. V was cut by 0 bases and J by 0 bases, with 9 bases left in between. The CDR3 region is CASSLARNSNYGYTF. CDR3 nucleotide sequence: TGCGCCAGCAGCTTGGCCAGGAATTCTAACTATGGCTACACCTTC. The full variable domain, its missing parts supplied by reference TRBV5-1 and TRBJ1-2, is KAGVTQTPRYLIKTRGQQVTLSCSPISGHRSVSWYQQTPGQGLQFLFEYFSETQRNKGNFPGRFSGRQFSNSRSEMNVSTLELGDSALYLCASSLARNSNYGYTFGSGTRLTVV.

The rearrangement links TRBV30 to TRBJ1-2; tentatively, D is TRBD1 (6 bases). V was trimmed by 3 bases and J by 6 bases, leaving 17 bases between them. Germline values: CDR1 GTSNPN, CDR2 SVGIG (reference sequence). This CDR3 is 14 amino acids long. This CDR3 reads CAWSVPQGFNGYTF. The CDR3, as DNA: TGTGCCTGGAGCGTCCCACAGGGATTTAATGGCTACACCTTC.

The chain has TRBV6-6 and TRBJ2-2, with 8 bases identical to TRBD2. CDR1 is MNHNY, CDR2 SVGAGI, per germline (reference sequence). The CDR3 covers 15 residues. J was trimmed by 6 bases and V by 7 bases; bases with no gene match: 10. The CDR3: CASKEAGEGAGELFF. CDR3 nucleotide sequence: TGTGCCAGCAAAGAAGCGGGGGAGGGTGCCGGGGAGCTGTTTTTT.

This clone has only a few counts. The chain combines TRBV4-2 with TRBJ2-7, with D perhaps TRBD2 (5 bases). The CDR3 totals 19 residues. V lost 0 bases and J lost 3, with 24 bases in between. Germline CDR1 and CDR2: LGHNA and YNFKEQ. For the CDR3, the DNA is TGTGCCAGCAGCCAAGAGTTAAGTGCGGGTCCGGGAACCAACTACGAGCAGTACTTC. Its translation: CASSQELSAGPGTNYEQYF.